The next 29 T cell receptor beta chains were all read from a single sample in a study of T cell clonotyping in hematopoietic cell transplantation (dated by TCRdb to the early 2020s). Library construction relied on the immunoSEQ multiplex PCR assay. Sourced from immuneACCESS, this table was stored by TCRdb with only in-frame sequences that have V and J called. A share of the clones is absent; for the studies checked, an unresolved V gene accounts for under half, and the remainder has no known explanation. This sample lists approximately 11,000 clones; less than 95% were detected once. Together, the top ten hold 0.75% to 0.8% of the sample. The sequencing sample was made of peripheral blood mononuclear cells. The receptors derive from a woman aged 45-60 years in good health. Some clones in this sample may be carry-over from other donors' samples.

The DNA for the CDR3 is TGTGCCAGCAGCGTAACTAGCGACTCCTACGAGCAGTACTTC. Encoded protein: CASSVTSDSYEQYF. This rearrangement joins TRBV9 to TRBJ2-7; 7 positions match TRBD2. J gave up 0 bases and V 1 base, and 1 base lay outside the gene matches. Germline V gene lookup returns CDR1 SGDLS and CDR2 YYNGEE. The CDR3 is made up of 14 amino acids.

This clone has a single count. This rearrangement joins TRBV19 to TRBJ1-6; TRBD1 might be the D (5 bases). Germline V CDR1 and CDR2: LNHDA, SQIVND (reference sequence). The CDR3 consists of 17 residues. The V gene lost 0 bases and the J gene lost 7 bases, with 16 bases spanning the gap. The CDR3 nucleotides are TGTGCCAGTAGTATAGAACTAACGGGACGGATCAATTCACCCCTCCACTTT. Translating gives CASSIELTGRINSPLHF.

The chain uses TRBV21-1 and TRBJ1-2. TRBV21-1 is annotated as a pseudogene. This CDR3 has 10 residues. The CDR3 loop reads CASSIYGYTF. The CDR3 region has the DNA TGTGCCAGCAGCATCTATGGCTACACCTTC.

The genes are TRBV5-6 and TRBJ2-1; D is ambiguous. The V gene's germline CDR1 is SGHDT and CDR2 YYEEEE. V lost 0 bases and J 3 bases, leaving 10 bases between the germline ends. The CDR3 contains 15 residues. The CDR3 loop reads CASSLASSLYNEQFF. As DNA, the CDR3 is TGTGCCAGCAGCTTGGCCAGTTCGCTCTACAATGAGCAGTTCTTC. Full variable domain (missing parts from reference TRBV5-6 and TRBJ2-1): DAGVTQSPTHLIKTRGQQVTLRCSPKSGHDTVSWYQQALGQGPQFIFQYYEEEERQRGNFPDRFSGHQFPNYSSELNVNALLLGDSALYLCASSLASSLYNEQFFGPGTRLTVL.

This chain connects TRBV10-3 to TRBJ2-7, with D possibly being TRBD1 (6 bases). The germline V and J ends were trimmed by 4 bases and 3 bases, with 10 bases remaining between them. CDR1 and CDR2 from the germline V gene are ENHRY and SYGVKD. This CDR3 spans 13 amino acids. The DNA of the CDR3 is TGTGCCATCAGTGGCAGGGGAGTCTACGAGCAGTACTTC. Translated, it gives CAISGRGVYEQYF.

The J gene is TRBJ2-3, the V gene TRBV7-2, with TRBD1 identical over 7 bases. Germline CDR1 and CDR2: SGHTA and FQGNSA. The junction had 11 bases not matched to a gene; V was cut back by 3 bases and J by 8 bases. This CDR3 comprises 15 residues. CDR3 in amino acids: CASSLIQGDRVTQYF. For the CDR3, the DNA is TGTGCCAGCAGCTTGATACAGGGTGACAGGGTTACGCAGTATTTT.

The chain joins TRBV4-3 to TRBJ2-1; 12 positions agree with TRBD1. CDR1 is LGHNA, CDR2 YSLEER, per germline. J was trimmed by 7 bases and V by 3 bases; bases with no gene match: 4. The length of the CDR3 is 15 residues. The CDR3 bases are TGCGCCAGCAGCCAGAGGGACAGGGGGCAGAATGAGCAGTTCTTC. Translation gives CASSQRDRGQNEQFF.

The gene calls are TRBV11-3 and TRBJ1-1; a possible D gene is TRBD1 (5 bases). The germline CDR1 and CDR2 sequences are SGHNT and YENEEA. Trimming shortened V by 1 base and J by 2 bases, and 8 bases separated the two germline ends. This CDR3 contains 14 residues. The DNA of the CDR3 is TGTGCCAGCAGCTTAGGGGGGGAAAACACTGAAGCTTTCTTT. Translated: CASSLGGENTEAFF.

V is TRBV6-1 and J is TRBJ1-2; 10 bases match TRBD1. The CDR3 runs to 15 residues. The ends lost 3 bases at V and 7 bases at J; junction bases unmatched: 8. Germline loops: CDR1 MNHNS, CDR2 SASEGT. The CDR3 DNA reads TGTGCCAGCAGTGATGACAGGGGGCGAGTATCTGGCTACACCTTC. Protein sequence: CASSDDRGRVSGYTF.

The rearrangement joins TRBV11-2 to TRBJ2-7; TRBD2 aligns across 10 bases. The CDR3 is 15 residues long. Trimming cost V 5 bases and J 0 bases; bases outside gene matches: 4. Germline CDR1 is SGHAT and CDR2 is FQNNGV. The CDR3 sequence is CASSRSGGTSYEQYF. As DNA, the CDR3 is TGTGCCAGCAGCCGTAGCGGGGGGACCTCCTACGAGCAGTACTTC.

The CDR3 sequence: CASRLTDTQYF. In DNA form, the CDR3 reads TGTGCCAGCAGATTAACAGATACGCAGTATTTT. The chain uses TRBV7-9 and TRBJ2-3; D not resolved. V was clipped by 6 bases and J by 3 bases, with 4 bases between them. The CDR3 is 11 amino acids. CDR1 and CDR2 from the germline V gene are SEHNR and FQNEAQ (reference sequence). The whole variable domain, remainder taken from reference TRBV7-9 and TRBJ2-3, is DTGVSQNPRHKITKRGQNVTFRCDPISEHNRLYWYRQTLGQGPEFLTYFQNEAQLEKSRLLSDRFSAERPKGSFSTLEIQRTEQGDSAMYLCASRLTDTQYFGPGTRLTVL.

The rearrangement uses TRBV28 and TRBJ2-7; TRBD1 aligns across 8 bases. CDR3 size: 15 residues. Trimming cost V 4 bases and J 1 base; bases outside gene matches: 6. Germline CDR1 and CDR2: MDHEN and SYDVKM. DNA for the CDR3: TGTGCCAGCAGTTCCTCAGGGGGCAGGTCCTACGAGCAGTACTTC. It codes for CASSSSGGRSYEQYF.

This chain connects TRBV6-6 to TRBJ1-5, with a tentative D call TRBD1 (6 bases). CDR1 is MNHNY and CDR2 is SVGAGI in the germline V gene (reference sequence). This CDR3 comprises 16 residues. V was cut by 2 bases and J by 1 base, with 12 bases left in between. CDR3 in amino acids: CASSYKGGGSNQPQHF. As DNA, the CDR3 is TGTGCCAGCAGTTACAAGGGTGGGGGCAGCAATCAGCCCCAGCATTTT.

This chain joins TRBV5-1 and TRBJ2-7; D is perhaps TRBD2 (6 bases). This CDR3 is 14 amino acids long. The germline V gene has CDR1 SGHRS and CDR2 YFSETQ. V was clipped by 3 bases and J by 0 bases, with 10 bases between them. As DNA, the CDR3 is TGCGCCAGCAGCTGGGGACTTGGCTCCTACGAGCAGTACTTC. Translation gives CASSWGLGSYEQYF.

CDR3 amino acids: CASSYLHTDTQYF. The CDR3 DNA follows: TGTGCCAGCAGTTACTTGCACACAGATACGCAGTATTTT. This rearrangement joins TRBV6-6 to TRBJ2-3; unclear D gene. V lost 1 base and J 2 bases, leaving 4 bases between the germline ends. CDR3 length equals 13 residues. Germline lookup yields CDR1 MNHNY and CDR2 SVGAGI (reference sequence).

This clone is a singleton in its sample. This chain links TRBV6-5 with TRBJ1-6, with D tentatively TRBD1 (5 bases). The CDR3 has 16 amino acids. V dropped 2 bases and J dropped 9 bases, with 17 bases sitting between them. Germline V lookup: CDR1 MNHEY, CDR2 SVGAGI. As DNA, the CDR3 is TGTGCCAGCAGTTACGGCAGGTCAGGGTCTGGTTCACCCCTCCACTTT. Its translation is CASSYGRSGSGSPLHF.

The chain combines TRBV5-6 with TRBJ2-7, with D possibly matching TRBD2 (7 bases). CDR1 is SGHDT, CDR2 YYEEEE, per germline. This CDR3 spans 15 amino acids. Trimming removed 0 bases at V and 2 bases at J, with 12 bases between. CDR3 DNA sequence: TGTGCCAGCAGCTTGGGCAGGGGAGGGACCTACGAGCAGTACTTC. As protein: CASSLGRGGTYEQYF. The whole variable domain, filled in from reference TRBV5-6 and TRBJ2-7, reads DAGVTQSPTHLIKTRGQQVTLRCSPKSGHDTVSWYQQALGQGPQFIFQYYEEEERQRGNFPDRFSGHQFPNYSSELNVNALLLGDSALYLCASSLGRGGTYEQYFGPGTRLTVT.

The V gene is TRBV7-9, the J gene TRBJ1-1; tentatively, D is TRBD1 (6 bases). V was trimmed by 7 bases and J by 0 bases, leaving 15 bases between them. This CDR3 contains 15 residues. Germline CDR1 and CDR2: SEHNR and FQNEAQ (reference sequence). The CDR3 DNA reads TGTGCCAGCAACCGACCTCAGGGGTTGAACACTGAAGCTTTCTTT. Protein: CASNRPQGLNTEAFF. The full variable domain, rest sourced from reference TRBV7-9 and TRBJ1-1, is DTGVSQNPRHKITKRGQNVTFRCDPISEHNRLYWYRQTLGQGPEFLTYFQNEAQLEKSRLLSDRFSAERPKGSFSTLEIQRTEQGDSAMYLCASNRPQGLNTEAFFGQGTRLTVV.

The chain combines TRBV30 with TRBJ1-2, with D unresolved. This CDR3 has 12 amino acids. Trimming pared 0 bases from V and 8 bases from J, leaving 10 bases between. Germline CDR1 GTSNPN, CDR2 SVGIG (reference sequence). CDR3 amino acids: CAWSVWTGGYTF. The CDR3 nucleotides read TGTGCCTGGAGTGTCTGGACCGGCGGCTACACCTTC.

The V and J genes are TRBV29-1 and TRBJ1-1; the D is unclear. Between the trimmed V and J ends, which lost 5 bases and 0 bases, there was a span of 10 bases. The CDR3 covers 13 residues. Germline V CDR1 and CDR2: SQVTM, ANQGSEA. CDR3 in DNA: TGCAGCGTTCTTTTGACCATGAACACTGAAGCTTTCTTT. Residues: CSVLLTMNTEAFF. The complete variable domain, with remaining parts taken from reference TRBV29-1 and TRBJ1-1, reads SAVISQKPSRDICQRGTSLTIQCQVDSQVTMMFWYRQQPGQSLTLIATANQGSEATYESGFVIDKFPISRPNLTFSTLTVSNMSPEDSSIYLCSVLLTMNTEAFFGQGTRLTVV.

The J gene is TRBJ2-6, the V gene TRBV7-3; no clear D. With 2 bases removed from V and 0 bases from J, the gap between germline ends came to 2 bases. CDR1 is SGHTA and CDR2 is FQGTGA in the germline V gene. The CDR3 consists of 14 residues. The CDR3 reads CASSLHSGANVLTF. DNA of the CDR3: TGTGCCAGCAGCTTACACTCTGGGGCCAACGTCCTGACTTTC.

The chain links TRBV23-1 to TRBJ1-2; D not resolved. TRBV23-1 is given ORF status, its function remaining uncertain. V shed 10 bases and J shed 5 bases, with 5 bases lying between them. This CDR3 is built from 9 residues. DNA of the CDR3: TGCGCCAACAAATATGGCTACACCTTC. Translating it yields CANKYGYTF.

J is TRBJ2-7 and V is TRBV19; perhaps D is TRBD1 or TRBD2 (5 bases each). There are 14 residues in the CDR3. V was cut by 4 bases and J by 3 bases, with 13 bases left in between. Germline V gives CDR1 LNHDA, CDR2 SQIVND (reference sequence). CDR3 nucleotide sequence: TGTGCCAGTAGTAGGGCACGGGACGTCTACGAGCAGTACTTC. Translating gives CASSRARDVYEQYF.

This chain uses TRBV19 with TRBJ2-5; 12 bases agree with TRBD1. The length of the CDR3 is 14 residues. From germline, CDR1 is LNHDA and CDR2 SQIVND (reference sequence). V lost 6 bases to trimming and J lost 5 bases; unmatched junction nucleotides: 4. The CDR3 sequence is CASSGTGGSETQYF. The CDR3 DNA reads TGTGCCAGTAGCGGGACAGGGGGCTCGGAGACCCAGTACTTC.

The V call is TRBV4-1, the J call TRBJ1-3; unclear D gene. Germline loops: CDR1 MGHRA, CDR2 YSYEKL. V gave up 3 bases and J gave up 0 bases, with 12 bases separating them. The CDR3 extends over 16 amino acids. The CDR3 sequence is CASSHPTLSSGNTIYF. Here the CDR3 DNA reads TGCGCCAGCAGCCATCCGACATTGAGCTCTGGAAACACCATATATTTT.

V usage is TRBV6-1 and J usage is TRBJ2-2; maybe TRBD1 (6 bases). The CDR3 has 13 residues. Germline lookup yields CDR1 MNHNS and CDR2 SASEGT. The V and J ends lost 6 bases and 6 bases respectively, with 11 bases between them. This CDR3 reads CASSQNRAGELFF. CDR3 nucleotides: TGTGCCAGCAGCCAAAACAGGGCCGGGGAGCTGTTTTTT.

This chain uses TRBV2 with TRBJ2-3; 9 bases match TRBD2. Germline V gene data show CDR1 as SNHLY and CDR2 as FYNNEI. J lost 4 bases, V lost 8 bases, and 16 bases had no gene match. The CDR3 contains 17 residues. This chain's CDR3 is CASRGWRGGLGADTQYF. The CDR3 region has the DNA TGTGCCAGCCGTGGGTGGCGGGGGGGCCTTGGGGCAGATACGCAGTATTTT.

This rearrangement joins TRBV19 to TRBJ1-2, with TRBD1 matching 8 bases. The CDR3 is made up of 15 amino acids. Per the germline V gene, CDR1 is LNHDA and CDR2 is SQIVND (reference sequence). V lost 5 bases and J lost 3; bases outside the gene matches: 8. The CDR3 spells CASSSQGASYYGYTF. As DNA, the CDR3 is TGTGCCAGTAGTTCCCAGGGGGCGAGTTACTATGGCTACACCTTC.

The gene calls are TRBV14 and TRBJ1-2; no firm D call. This CDR3 has 14 residues. CDR1 is SGHDN, CDR2 FVKESK, per germline. Trimming pared 1 base from V and 3 bases from J, leaving 9 bases between. CDR3 DNA sequence: TGTGCCAGCAGCCAAGTAGGGTTGGACTATGGCTACACCTTC. Translating gives CASSQVGLDYGYTF.